What follows are 18 T cell receptor beta chains derived from one specimen sequenced in a study of blood T cell repertoires in COVID-19. Data came from immunoSEQ multiplex PCR; TCRdb stores just in-frame clones and leaves some out. The data contain about 250,000 clones, about 80% of them singletons. The sample comprised peripheral blood. Receptors were obtained from a man older than 75 with acute or convalescent COVID-19.

The chain employs TRBV7-9 and TRBJ1-4; possibly TRBD1 for D (5 bases). Deletions cut 5 bases from V and 3 bases from J, with 10 bases between. Germline V CDR1 and CDR2: SEHNR, FQNEAQ (reference sequence). This CDR3 is 14 amino acids long. DNA for the CDR3: TGTGCCAGCAGCCCGGGGGGTGCTAATGAAAAACTGTTTTTT. Translating gives CASSPGGANEKLFF.

V gene TRBV3-1 (or the pseudogene TRBV3-2) combines with J gene TRBJ2-7; the match to TRBD2 covers 9 bases. Germline-derived CDR1 and CDR2 are LGHDT and YNNKEL (reference sequence). The CDR3 length is 16 residues. Trimming took 3 bases from V and 5 from J; bases not matched to a gene: 11. The CDR3 protein is CASSQGIWREGNEQYF. The CDR3 DNA sequence: TGTGCCAGCAGCCAGGGAATCTGGCGGGAGGGGAACGAGCAGTACTTC.

The chain uses TRBV24-1 and TRBJ1-2; 7 bases are shared with TRBD1. From germline, CDR1 is KGHDR and CDR2 SFDVKD. The CDR3 is 15 residues long. J lost 5 bases, V lost 4 bases, and 9 bases had no gene match. The CDR3 DNA reads as TGTGCCACCAGTGACGAAAGACAGGGCCGGTATGGCTACACCTTC. Its protein product is CATSDERQGRYGYTF.

The chain has TRBV24-1 and TRBJ1-2; TRBD1 matches at 8 bases. V lost 2 bases to trimming and J lost 6 bases; unmatched junction nucleotides: 10. The length of the CDR3 is 16 residues. In germline, CDR1 is KGHDR, CDR2 SFDVKD. The CDR3 DNA reads TGTGCCACCAGTGATTACCCCCCAGGGGGCGGCGATGGCTACACCTTC. Translation gives CATSDYPPGGGDGYTF.

The V call is TRBV18, the J call TRBJ2-7; no clear D. Trimming stripped 6 bases from V and 3 bases from J, with 15 bases between. The CDR3 sequence is 14 residues long. Per germline, CDR1 KGHSH and CDR2 LQKENI. The DNA of the CDR3 is TGTGCCAGCTCGCTCAGCCCGGCTAGCTACGAGCAGTACTTC. It translates to CASSLSPASYEQYF.

This clone was counted a single time. The chain carries TRBV9 and TRBJ2-5; no clear D gene. CDR1 is SGDLS and CDR2 is YYNGEE in the germline V gene. The CDR3 length is 16 residues. Trimming removed 0 bases at V and 1 base at J, with 13 bases between. The DNA of the CDR3 is TGTGCCAGCAGCGTAGGCCCCGGCGGCGGCCAAGAGACCCAGTACTTC. It translates to CASSVGPGGGQETQYF.

This clone appeared a few times. The chain links TRBV19 to TRBJ2-1; 8 bases match TRBD2. Trimming cost V 0 bases and J 1 base; bases outside gene matches: 8. This CDR3 has 18 amino acids. Germline CDR1 is LNHDA and CDR2 is SQIVND (reference sequence). The DNA for the CDR3 is TGTGCCAGTAGTATAGATGTCGGGGGGGTTAGGTCCTACAATGAGCAGTTCTTC. This translates into CASSIDVGGVRSYNEQFF.

This clone appeared a single time. This chain links TRBV7-3 with TRBJ1-5; D is undetermined. The CDR3 has 14 amino acids. In germline, CDR1 is SGHTA, CDR2 FQGTGA. V lost 0 bases, J lost 5 bases, and 8 bases lay in between. CDR3 residues: CASSLTARDQPQHF. The CDR3 nucleotides are TGTGCCAGCAGCTTAACCGCTCGGGATCAGCCCCAGCATTTT.

This clone was seen a few times. V and J are TRBV30 and TRBJ2-1; TRBD2 matches 9 bases. CDR1 is GTSNPN, CDR2 SVGIG, per germline (reference sequence). The CDR3 has 15 amino acids. The V and J ends lost 7 bases and 7 bases, in that order; junction bases with no gene match: 14. CDR3 sequence (DNA): TGTGCCTTCGAACCTCCAGGGACTAGCCGGAATGAGCAGTTCTTC. The encoded protein is CAFEPPGTSRNEQFF.

V and J are TRBV4-2 and TRBJ2-3, with TRBD2 matching over 8 bases. Germline lookup yields CDR1 LGHNA and CDR2 YNFKEQ. V gave up 1 base and J gave up 1 base; unmatched junction bases: 4. The CDR3 has 16 amino acids. CDR3 sequence (DNA): TGTGCCAGCAGCCAAGTACTAGCGGCTGGCACAGATACGCAGTATTTT. Its translation is CASSQVLAAGTDTQYF.

The chain carries TRBV29-1 and TRBJ2-2; tentative D call: TRBD1 (5 bases). The CDR3 consists of 15 residues. Germline V gene sequence: CDR1 SQVTM, CDR2 ANQGSEA. The V end was cut by 6 bases, the J end by 3 bases, with 17 bases between. CDR3: CSVLPWGRDTGELFF. Here the CDR3 DNA reads TGCAGCGTCCTCCCCTGGGGCAGGGACACCGGGGAGCTGTTTTTT.

This sequence joins TRBV9 and TRBJ1-3, with D possibly being TRBD1 (5 bases). The CDR3 totals 18 residues. V was trimmed by 6 bases and J by 0 bases, leaving 22 bases between them. The V gene's germline CDR1 is SGDLS and CDR2 YYNGEE. The CDR3: CASTPGLSSTGSGNTIYF. CDR3 nucleotides: TGTGCCAGCACCCCGGGACTGTCTTCTACAGGCTCTGGAAACACCATATATTTT.

The chain links TRBV10-3 to TRBJ2-3; the match to TRBD2 covers 9 bases. The CDR3 extends over 15 amino acids. V gave up 5 bases and J gave up 5 bases; unmatched junction bases: 8. From germline, CDR1 is ENHRY and CDR2 SYGVKD. The CDR3 nucleotides read TGTGCCATCAGTTTAGGGCGGGGGGGCCAAGATACGCAGTATTTT. Its protein is CAISLGRGGQDTQYF.

This clone was seen only a few times. Other DNA sequences in this specimen translate into the identical CDR3. The DNA for the CDR3 is TGCGCCAGCAGCTTGAGGCAGGGGGATTCACCCCTCCACTTT. Amino acids: CASSLRQGDSPLHF. The rearrangement uses TRBV5-1 and TRBJ1-6; 7 bases line up with TRBD1. V shed 1 base and J 8 bases; nucleotides not matched to a gene: 3. Germline V CDR1 and CDR2: SGHRS, YFSETQ. This CDR3 comprises 14 residues.

A few counts support this clone. The rearrangement links TRBV19 to TRBJ2-4; D is ambiguous. V was trimmed by 0 bases and J by 11 bases, leaving 17 bases between them. Per the germline V gene, CDR1 is LNHDA and CDR2 is SQIVND (reference sequence). The CDR3 has 15 residues. CDR3 in DNA: TGTGCCAGTAGTATAGAACTCACCGTAAGGAGTTTTCAGTACTTC. Translating it yields CASSIELTVRSFQYF.

The rearrangement uses TRBV5-1 and TRBJ1-4, with D possibly being TRBD1 (6 bases). Germline assignment: CDR1 SGHRS and CDR2 YFSETQ. V was cut by 0 bases and J by 0 bases, with 12 bases left in between. This CDR3 contains 17 residues. The CDR3 DNA reads as TGCGCCAGCAGCTTGGACGGACAGTTTACAACTAATGAAAAACTGTTTTTT. This codes for CASSLDGQFTTNEKLFF.

This clone came up once. This chain connects TRBV9 to TRBJ2-1; D uncertain. Germline V gene sequence: CDR1 SGDLS, CDR2 YYNGEE. The CDR3 consists of 15 residues. V lost 3 bases, J lost 0 bases, and 10 bases lay in between. The CDR3 nucleotides read TGTGCCAGCAGCGGACAAGTTAGCTCCTACAATGAGCAGTTCTTC. Encoded protein: CASSGQVSSYNEQFF.

The chain recombines TRBV7-2 with TRBJ1-2; maybe TRBD1 (5 bases). The V gene lost 5 bases and the J gene lost 8 bases, with 15 bases spanning the gap. CDR1 is SGHTA and CDR2 is FQGNSA in the germline V gene. This CDR3 comprises 13 residues. Written as DNA, the CDR3 is TGTGCCAGCAGCCTCTCCAGGGTGAGGGGCTACACCTTC. It yields the protein CASSLSRVRGYTF.